This T cell receptor beta chain is from a study of cytomegalovirus exposure and HLA in healthy donors. Study-wide points: Sequencing probably produced one cluster of sequence variants that were highly shared.

In the PCR, 60 Vbeta and 13 Jbeta primers were used. In the original processing: Among the unique TCR beta chains that a later analysis counted, 75 million to 85 million in all, 10 million to 13 million were shared. This table comes from immunoSEQ multiplex PCR, and its TCRdb copy is limited to in-frame clones, with some not included. V, J and clone size derive from that table, while D and trimming were established from the DNA sequence. The sample has some 150,000 clones; around four fifths are singletons. Trimming removed 3 bases from V and 5 bases from J, with 11 bases in between. CDR3 length: 15 residues. Germline assignment: CDR1 LGHNA and CDR2 YSLEER. In the case of this clone: What it recognizes is unknown.

The receptor comes from a man aged 50 to 59 in good health and CMV-seropositive. The sequenced sample was PBMCs. The chain links TRBV4-3 to TRBJ1-6; D is unresolved. CDR3 coding DNA: TGCGCCAGCAGCCAGTTCTGGAGGGATAATTCACCCCTCCACTTT. Translation: CASSQFWRDNSPLHF.